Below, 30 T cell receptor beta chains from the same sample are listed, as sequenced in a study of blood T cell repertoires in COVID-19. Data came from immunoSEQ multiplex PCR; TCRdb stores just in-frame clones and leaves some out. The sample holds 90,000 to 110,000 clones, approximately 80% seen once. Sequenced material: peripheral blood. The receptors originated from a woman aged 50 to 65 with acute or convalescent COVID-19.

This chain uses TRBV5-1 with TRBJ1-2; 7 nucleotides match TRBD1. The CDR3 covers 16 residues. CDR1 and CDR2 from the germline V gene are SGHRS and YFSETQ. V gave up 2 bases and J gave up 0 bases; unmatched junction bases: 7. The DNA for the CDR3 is TGCGCCAGCAGCTTTCCTACAGGGGCGACTAACTATGGCTACACCTTC. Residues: CASSFPTGATNYGYTF.

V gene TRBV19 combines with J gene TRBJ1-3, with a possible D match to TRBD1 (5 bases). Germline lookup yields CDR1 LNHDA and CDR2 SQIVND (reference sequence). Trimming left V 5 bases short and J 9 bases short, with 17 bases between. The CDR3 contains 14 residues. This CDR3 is CASSALRGKGTIYF. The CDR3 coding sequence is TGTGCCAGTAGTGCGCTACGGGGGAAAGGCACCATATATTTT.

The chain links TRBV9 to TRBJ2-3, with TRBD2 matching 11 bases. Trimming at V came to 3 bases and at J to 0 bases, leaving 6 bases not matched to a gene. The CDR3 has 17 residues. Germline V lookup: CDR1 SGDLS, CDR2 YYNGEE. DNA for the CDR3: TGTGCCAGCAGCGCTAGCGGGGGGCTGTCTAGCACAGATACGCAGTATTTT. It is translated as CASSASGGLSSTDTQYF.

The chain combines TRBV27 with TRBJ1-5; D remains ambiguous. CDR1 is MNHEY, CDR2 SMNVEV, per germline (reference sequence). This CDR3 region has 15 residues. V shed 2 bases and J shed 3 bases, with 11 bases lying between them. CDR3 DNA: TGTGCCAGCAGTTTACAAAAGGGAGCCAATCAGCCCCAGCATTTT. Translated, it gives CASSLQKGANQPQHF.

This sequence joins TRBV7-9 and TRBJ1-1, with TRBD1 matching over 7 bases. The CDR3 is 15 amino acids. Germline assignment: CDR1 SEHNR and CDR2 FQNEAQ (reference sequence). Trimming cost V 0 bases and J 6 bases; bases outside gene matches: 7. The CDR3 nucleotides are TGTGCCAGCAGCTTAGCAGGGGGCTGGAGCTCTGAAGCTTTCTTT. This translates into CASSLAGGWSSEAFF.

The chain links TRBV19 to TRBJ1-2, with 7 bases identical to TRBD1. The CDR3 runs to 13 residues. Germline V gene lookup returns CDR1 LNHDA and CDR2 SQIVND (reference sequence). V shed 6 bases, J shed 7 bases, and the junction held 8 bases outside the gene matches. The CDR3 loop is CASRVTGMGGYTF. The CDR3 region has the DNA TGTGCCAGTAGGGTGACAGGGATGGGTGGCTACACCTTC.

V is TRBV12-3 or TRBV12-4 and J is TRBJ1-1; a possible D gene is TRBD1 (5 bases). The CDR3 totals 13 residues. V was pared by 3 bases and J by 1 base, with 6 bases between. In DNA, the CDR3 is TGTGCCAGCAGTTTCGACAGGAACACTGAAGCTTTCTTT. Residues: CASSFDRNTEAFF.

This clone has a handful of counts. CDR3 sequence reads: CASSPGGVGTEAFF. The CDR3 nucleotides read TGTGCCAGCTCACCAGGAGGGGTGGGCACTGAAGCTTTCTTT. The chain is built from TRBV18 and TRBJ1-1; possible D gene TRBD1, 5 bases. CDR1 KGHSH and CDR2 LQKENI come from the germline V gene. The CDR3 covers 14 residues. With 2 bases removed from V and 4 bases from J, the gap between germline ends came to 11 bases.

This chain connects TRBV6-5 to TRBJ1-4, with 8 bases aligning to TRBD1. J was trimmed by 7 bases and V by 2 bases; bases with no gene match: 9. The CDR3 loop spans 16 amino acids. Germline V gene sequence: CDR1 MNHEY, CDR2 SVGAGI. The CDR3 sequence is CASSYARTGMGEKLFF. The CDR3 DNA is TGTGCCAGCAGTTACGCGCGGACAGGGATGGGTGAAAAACTGTTTTTT.

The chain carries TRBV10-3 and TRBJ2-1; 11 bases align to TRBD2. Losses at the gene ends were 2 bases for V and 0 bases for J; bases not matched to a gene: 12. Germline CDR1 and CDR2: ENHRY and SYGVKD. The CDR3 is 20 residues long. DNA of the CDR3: TGTGCCATCAGTGAGCCCCGACTCGGGACTAGCGGATCCTCCTACAATGAGCAGTTCTTC. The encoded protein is CAISEPRLGTSGSSYNEQFF.

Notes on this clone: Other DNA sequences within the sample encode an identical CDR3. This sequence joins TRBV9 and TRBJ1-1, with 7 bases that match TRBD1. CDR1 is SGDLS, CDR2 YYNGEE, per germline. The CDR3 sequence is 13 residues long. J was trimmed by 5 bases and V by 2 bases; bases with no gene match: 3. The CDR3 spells CASSVSGGTEAFF. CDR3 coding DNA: TGTGCCAGCAGCGTTTCAGGGGGTACTGAAGCTTTCTTT.

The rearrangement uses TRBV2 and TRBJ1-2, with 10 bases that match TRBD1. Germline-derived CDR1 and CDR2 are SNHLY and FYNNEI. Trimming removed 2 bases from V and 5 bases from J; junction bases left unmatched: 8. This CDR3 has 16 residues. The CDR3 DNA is TGTGCCAGCAGTGAAACCTGGACAGGGGGAGGGTATGGCTACACCTTC. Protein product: CASSETWTGGGYGYTF. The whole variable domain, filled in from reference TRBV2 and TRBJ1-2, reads EPEVTQTPSHQVTQMGQEVILRCVPISNHLYFYWYRQILGQKVEFLVSFYNNEISEKSEIFDDQFSVERPDGSNFTLKIRSTKLEDSAMYFCASSETWTGGGYGYTFGSGTRLTVV.

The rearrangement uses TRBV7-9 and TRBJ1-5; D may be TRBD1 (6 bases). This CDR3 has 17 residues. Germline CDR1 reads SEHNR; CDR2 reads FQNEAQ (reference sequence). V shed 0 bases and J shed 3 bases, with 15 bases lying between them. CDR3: CASSLAPGGLINQPQHF. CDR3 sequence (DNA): TGTGCCAGCAGCTTAGCGCCGGGGGGGCTTATCAATCAGCCCCAGCATTTT.

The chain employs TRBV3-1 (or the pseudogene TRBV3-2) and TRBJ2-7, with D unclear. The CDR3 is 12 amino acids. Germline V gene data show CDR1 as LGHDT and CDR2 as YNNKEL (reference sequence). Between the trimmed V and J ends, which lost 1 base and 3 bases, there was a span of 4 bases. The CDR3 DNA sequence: TGTGCCAGCAGCCAAGTAGACTACGAGCAGTACTTC. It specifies CASSQVDYEQYF.

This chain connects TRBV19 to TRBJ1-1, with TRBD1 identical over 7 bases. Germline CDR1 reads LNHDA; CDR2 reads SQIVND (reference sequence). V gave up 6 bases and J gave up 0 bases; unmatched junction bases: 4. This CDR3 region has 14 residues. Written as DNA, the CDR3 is TGTGCCAGTAGGATCACAGGGGTGAACACTGAAGCTTTCTTT. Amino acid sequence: CASRITGVNTEAFF.

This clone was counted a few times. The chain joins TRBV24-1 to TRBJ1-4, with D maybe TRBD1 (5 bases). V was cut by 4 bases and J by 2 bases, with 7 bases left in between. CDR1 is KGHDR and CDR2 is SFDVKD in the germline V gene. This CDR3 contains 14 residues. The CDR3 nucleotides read TGTGCCACCAGTGAGCCAGGGACTAATGAAAAACTGTTTTTT. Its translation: CATSEPGTNEKLFF.

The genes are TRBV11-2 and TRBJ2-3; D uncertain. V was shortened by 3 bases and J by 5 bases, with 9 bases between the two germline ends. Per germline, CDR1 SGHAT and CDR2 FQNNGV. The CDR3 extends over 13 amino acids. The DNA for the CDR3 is TGTGCCAGCAGCTTCCCTAGTGGAGATACGCAGTATTTT. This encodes CASSFPSGDTQYF.

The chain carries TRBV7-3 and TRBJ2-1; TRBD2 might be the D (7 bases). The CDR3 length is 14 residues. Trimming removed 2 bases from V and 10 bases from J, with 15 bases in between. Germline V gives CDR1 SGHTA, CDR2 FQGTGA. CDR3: CASSLAGARGEQFF. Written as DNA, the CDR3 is TGTGCCAGCAGCTTAGCGGGGGCTCGAGGGGAGCAGTTCTTC.

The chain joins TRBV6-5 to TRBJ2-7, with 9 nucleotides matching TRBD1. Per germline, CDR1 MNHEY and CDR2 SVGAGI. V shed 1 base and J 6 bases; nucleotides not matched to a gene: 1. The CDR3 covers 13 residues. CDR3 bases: TGTGCCAGCAGTTACTTGGGACAGGGCGAGCAGTACTTC. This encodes CASSYLGQGEQYF.

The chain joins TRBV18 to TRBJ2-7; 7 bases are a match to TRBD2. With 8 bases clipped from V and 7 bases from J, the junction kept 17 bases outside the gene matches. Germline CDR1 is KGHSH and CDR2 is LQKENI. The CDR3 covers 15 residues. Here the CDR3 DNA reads TGTGCCAGCCATGGGAGCGGGGCAATGCCTACAGAGCAGTACTTC. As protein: CASHGSGAMPTEQYF.

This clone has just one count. The CDR3 nucleotides are TGTGCCAGCAGTGGAGACAGGGGAAGCTATGGCTACACCTTC. Residues: CASSGDRGSYGYTF. The rearrangement links TRBV2 to TRBJ1-2; 8 bases line up with TRBD1. This CDR3 region has 14 residues. CDR1 and CDR2 from the germline V gene are SNHLY and FYNNEI. The trim removed 4 bases at V and 4 bases at J, leaving 5 bases unmatched.

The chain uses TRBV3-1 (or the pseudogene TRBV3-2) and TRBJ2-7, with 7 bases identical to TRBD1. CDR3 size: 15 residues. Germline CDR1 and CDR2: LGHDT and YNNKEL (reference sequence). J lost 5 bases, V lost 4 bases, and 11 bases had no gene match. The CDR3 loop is CASSLWGHRGHEQYF. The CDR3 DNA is TGTGCCAGCAGCCTTTGGGGGCACAGGGGCCACGAGCAGTACTTC.

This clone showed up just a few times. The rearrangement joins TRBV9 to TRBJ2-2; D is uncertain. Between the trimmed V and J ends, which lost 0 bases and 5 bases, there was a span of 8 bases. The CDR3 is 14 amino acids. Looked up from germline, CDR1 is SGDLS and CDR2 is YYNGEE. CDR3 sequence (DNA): TGTGCCAGCAGCGTAGCAGGAAATACCGGGGAGCTGTTTTTT. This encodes CASSVAGNTGELFF.

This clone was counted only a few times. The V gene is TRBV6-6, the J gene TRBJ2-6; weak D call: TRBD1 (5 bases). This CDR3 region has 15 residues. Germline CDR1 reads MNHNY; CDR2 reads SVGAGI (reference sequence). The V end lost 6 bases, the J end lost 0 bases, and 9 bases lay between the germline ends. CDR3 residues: CASRQGSSGANVLTF. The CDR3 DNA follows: TGTGCCAGCAGGCAGGGAAGCTCTGGGGCCAACGTCCTGACTTTC.

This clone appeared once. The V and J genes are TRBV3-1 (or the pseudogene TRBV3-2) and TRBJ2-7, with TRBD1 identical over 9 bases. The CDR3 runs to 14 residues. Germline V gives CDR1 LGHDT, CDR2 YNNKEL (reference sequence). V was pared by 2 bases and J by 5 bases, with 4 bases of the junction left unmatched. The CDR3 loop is CASSQSGQGHEQYF. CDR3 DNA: TGTGCCAGCAGCCAATCGGGACAGGGCCACGAGCAGTACTTC.

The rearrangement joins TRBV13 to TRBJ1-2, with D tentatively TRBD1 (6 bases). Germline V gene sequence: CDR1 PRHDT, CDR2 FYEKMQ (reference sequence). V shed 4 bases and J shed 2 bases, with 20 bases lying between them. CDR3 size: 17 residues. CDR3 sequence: CASSSTGAYLGNYGYTF. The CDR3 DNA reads TGTGCCAGCAGCTCGACAGGAGCCTATTTAGGAAACTATGGCTACACCTTC.

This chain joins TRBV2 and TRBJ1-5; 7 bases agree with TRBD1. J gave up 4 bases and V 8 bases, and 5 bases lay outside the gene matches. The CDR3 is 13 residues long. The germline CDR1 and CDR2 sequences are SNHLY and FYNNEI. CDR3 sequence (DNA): TGTGCCAGCCAGGGACAGATTAATCAGCCCCAGCATTTT. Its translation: CASQGQINQPQHF.

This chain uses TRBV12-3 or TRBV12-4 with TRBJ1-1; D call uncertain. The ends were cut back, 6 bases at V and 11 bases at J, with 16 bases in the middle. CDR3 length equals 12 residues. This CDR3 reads CASSQARSYAFF. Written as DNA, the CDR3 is TGTGCCAGCAGCCAAGCTAGGTCTTATGCTTTCTTT.

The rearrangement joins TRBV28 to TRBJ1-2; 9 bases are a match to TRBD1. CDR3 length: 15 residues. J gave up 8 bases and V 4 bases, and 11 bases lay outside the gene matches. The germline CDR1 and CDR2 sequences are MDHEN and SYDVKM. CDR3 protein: CASSSLRTGVSGYTF. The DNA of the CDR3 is TGTGCCAGCAGTTCCCTTAGGACAGGGGTCTCCGGCTACACCTTC.

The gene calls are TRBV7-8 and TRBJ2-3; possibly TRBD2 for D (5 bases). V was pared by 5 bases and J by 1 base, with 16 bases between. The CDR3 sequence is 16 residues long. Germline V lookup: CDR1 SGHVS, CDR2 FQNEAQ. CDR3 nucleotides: TGTGCCAGCAGCCCAAGAGGAGACGGGGGCACAGATACGCAGTATTTT. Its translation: CASSPRGDGGTDTQYF. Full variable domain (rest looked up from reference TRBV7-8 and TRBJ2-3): GAGVSQSPRYKVAKRGQDVALRCDPISGHVSLFWYQQALGQGPEFLTYFQNEAQLDKSGLPSDRFFAERPEGSVSTLKIQRTQQEDSAVYLCASSPRGDGGTDTQYFGPGTRLTVL.